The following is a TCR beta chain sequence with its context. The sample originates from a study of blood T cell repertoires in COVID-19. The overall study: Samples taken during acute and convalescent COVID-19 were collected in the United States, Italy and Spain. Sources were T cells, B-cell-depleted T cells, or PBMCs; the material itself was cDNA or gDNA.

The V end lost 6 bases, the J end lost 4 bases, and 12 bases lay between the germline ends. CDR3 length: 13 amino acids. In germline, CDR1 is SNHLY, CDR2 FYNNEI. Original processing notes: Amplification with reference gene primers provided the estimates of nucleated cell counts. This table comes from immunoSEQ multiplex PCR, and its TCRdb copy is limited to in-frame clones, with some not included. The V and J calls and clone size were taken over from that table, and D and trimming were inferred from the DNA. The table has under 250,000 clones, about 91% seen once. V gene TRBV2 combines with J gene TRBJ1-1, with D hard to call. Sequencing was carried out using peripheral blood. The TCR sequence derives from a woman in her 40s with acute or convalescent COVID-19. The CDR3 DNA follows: TGTGCCAGCAGGCCAACATGGAGCACTGAAGCTTTCTTT. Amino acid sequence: CASRPTWSTEAFF.